The following is a T cell receptor beta chain sequence with its context. Its antigen is undetermined. This entry is derived from a study of T cells in Graves' hyperthyroidism and ophthalmopathy. Findings of the study overall: Ophthalmopathy, as predicted by the model, came a median roughly 6.5 months after the prediction.

Trimming removed 3 bases from V and 0 bases from J, with 15 bases in between. There are 17 residues in the CDR3. Germline lookup yields CDR1 KGHDR and CDR2 SFDVKD. RNA transcripts gave rise to amplified TCR beta CDR3 regions. Primed by the HTBI set, a first-round RT-PCR was run on the TCR CDR3. TCRdb reprocessed the multiplex PCR reads via MiXCR and lists one record per CDR3 protein. Of 250,000 or so distinct CDR3 sequences detected, 13% to 15% appear once; the ten largest clones hold about an eighth. The chain is built from TRBV24-1 and TRBJ2-3; weak D call: TRBD2 (5 bases). The clonotype originates from a woman in her thirties or forties with Graves' hyperthyroidism that later progressed to Graves' ophthalmopathy. The sequenced sample was blood. CDR3: CATSDTVRETSTDTQYF. DNA for the CDR3: TGTGCCACCAGTGATACGGTGAGGGAAACAAGCACAGATACGCAGTATTTT.